This TCR beta chain stems from a study of blood T cell repertoires in COVID-19. CDR3 length: 13 residues. Germline V gives CDR1 SNHLY, CDR2 FYNNEI. V gave up 10 bases and J gave up 3 bases; unmatched junction bases: 4. Some clones are missing from TCRdb's copy, which holds only in-frame ones; the method was immunoSEQ multiplex PCR. The sample lists 130,000 to 150,000 clones; about 84% were seen once. V gene TRBV2 combines with J gene TRBJ2-5; 11 bases fit TRBD2. The receptor was derived from a man in his fifties or sixties with active or convalescent COVID-19. The sample comprised peripheral blood. CDR3: CAIPGLAEETQYF. The CDR3 nucleotides are TGTGCCATTCCGGGACTAGCGGAAGAGACCCAGTACTTC.